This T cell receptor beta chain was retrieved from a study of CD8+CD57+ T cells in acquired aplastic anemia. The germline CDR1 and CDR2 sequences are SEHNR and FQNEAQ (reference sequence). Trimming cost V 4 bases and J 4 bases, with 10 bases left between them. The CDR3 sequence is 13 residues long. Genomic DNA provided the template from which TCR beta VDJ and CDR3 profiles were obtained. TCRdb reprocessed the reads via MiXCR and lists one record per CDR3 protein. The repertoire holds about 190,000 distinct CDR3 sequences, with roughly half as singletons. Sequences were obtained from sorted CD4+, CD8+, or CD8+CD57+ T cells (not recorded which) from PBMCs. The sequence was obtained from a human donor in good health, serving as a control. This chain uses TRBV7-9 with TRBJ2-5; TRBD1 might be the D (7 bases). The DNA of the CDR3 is TGTGCCAGCAGCTGGCAGGGGGGAGAGACCCAGTACTTC. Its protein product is CASSWQGGETQYF.